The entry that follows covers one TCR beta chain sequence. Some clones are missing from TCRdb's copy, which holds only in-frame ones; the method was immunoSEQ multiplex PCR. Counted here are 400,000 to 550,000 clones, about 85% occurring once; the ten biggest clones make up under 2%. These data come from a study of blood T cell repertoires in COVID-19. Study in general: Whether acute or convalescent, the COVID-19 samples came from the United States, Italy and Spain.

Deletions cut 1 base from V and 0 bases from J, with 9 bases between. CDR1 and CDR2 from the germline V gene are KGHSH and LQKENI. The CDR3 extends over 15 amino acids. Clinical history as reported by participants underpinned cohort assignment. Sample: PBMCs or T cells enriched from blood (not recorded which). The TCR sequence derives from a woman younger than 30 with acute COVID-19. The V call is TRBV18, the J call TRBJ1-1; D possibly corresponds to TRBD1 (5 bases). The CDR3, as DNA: TGTGCCAGCTCACCACTCACAGGAGTGAACACTGAAGCTTTCTTT. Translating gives CASSPLTGVNTEAFF.